This T cell receptor beta chain derives from a study of control samples from healthy donors and cancer patients. The CDR3 runs to 15 residues. V lost 5 bases and J 0 bases, leaving 13 bases between the germline ends. The germline V gene encodes CDR1 SGHRS and CDR2 YFSETQ. Clones were sequenced by immunoSEQ multiplex PCR, and TCRdb holds only the in-frame ones, with some missing. The table includes 50,000 to 55,000 clones, approximately 95% detected once. The receptor's source is a man aged 30-40 years in good health. Sequenced sample: blood. The chain is built from TRBV5-1 and TRBJ2-3; D might be TRBD2 (6 bases). Written as DNA, the CDR3 is TGCGCCAGCAGAGCCGCGGGGCCTAGCACAGATACGCAGTATTTT. Translating gives CASRAAGPSTDTQYF.